The next 26 T cell receptor beta chains were all read from a single sample in a study of blood T cell repertoires in COVID-19. TCRdb's copy holds only in-frame clones and misses some; the assay was immunoSEQ multiplex PCR. The sample shows around 300,000 clones, around four fifths of them seen only once. Sequencing was done on a sample of peripheral blood. These receptors were collected from a woman between 45 and 65 years old with active or convalescent COVID-19.

The chain recombines TRBV3-1 (or the pseudogene TRBV3-2) with TRBJ1-1; no clear D. The CDR3 has 16 amino acids. Trimming removed 0 bases at V and 0 bases at J, with 11 bases between. The germline gives CDR1 LGHDT, CDR2 YNNKEL (reference sequence). The CDR3 sequence: CASSQDYRHMNTEAFF. The CDR3 DNA is TGTGCCAGCAGCCAAGATTACAGACACATGAACACTGAAGCTTTCTTT.

The chain combines TRBV3-1 (or the pseudogene TRBV3-2) with TRBJ2-4; TRBD2 might be the D (5 bases). Germline V gene data show CDR1 as LGHDT and CDR2 as YNNKEL (reference sequence). The CDR3 extends over 14 amino acids. V was clipped by 2 bases and J by 6 bases, with 11 bases between them. The DNA of the CDR3 is TGTGCCAGCAGCCAACGGACTGGTTCAAACATTCAGTACTTC. It encodes CASSQRTGSNIQYF.

This clone was found a few times. V and J are TRBV3-1 (or the pseudogene TRBV3-2) and TRBJ1-1; D is perhaps TRBD1 (6 bases). The germline V gene encodes CDR1 LGHDT and CDR2 YNNKEL (reference sequence). V was clipped by 2 bases and J by 6 bases, with 13 bases between them. This CDR3 is 14 amino acids long. CDR3 amino acids: CASSQPDRGSEAFF. The CDR3 DNA reads as TGTGCCAGCAGCCAACCTGATAGGGGGTCTGAAGCTTTCTTT.

This clone was counted a few times. The gene calls are TRBV5-1 and TRBJ1-5, with TRBD1 matching over 10 bases. Trimming at V came to 2 bases and at J to 4 bases, leaving 3 bases not matched to a gene. This CDR3 region has 15 residues. CDR1 SGHRS and CDR2 YFSETQ come from the germline V gene. CDR3 loop: CASSFGTGVNQPQHF. The CDR3 DNA is TGCGCCAGCAGCTTCGGGACAGGGGTGAATCAGCCCCAGCATTTT. Supplemented by reference TRBV5-1 and TRBJ1-5, the full variable domain reads KAGVTQTPRYLIKTRGQQVTLSCSPISGHRSVSWYQQTPGQGLQFLFEYFSETQRNKGNFPGRFSGRQFSNSRSEMNVSTLELGDSALYLCASSFGTGVNQPQHFGDGTRLSIL.

J is TRBJ2-1 and V is TRBV5-1, with TRBD2 matching 12 bases. V dropped 2 bases and J dropped 1; count of bases not matched to a gene: 4. Germline V gene data show CDR1 as SGHRS and CDR2 as YFSETQ. This CDR3 has 17 residues. CDR3 loop: CASSFGLAGGSYNEQFF. Written as DNA, the CDR3 is TGCGCCAGCAGCTTCGGGCTAGCGGGAGGGTCCTACAATGAGCAGTTCTTC.

This clone was observed a single time. This rearrangement joins TRBV18 to TRBJ2-7; 14 bases fit TRBD2. Germline CDR1 reads KGHSH; CDR2 reads LQKENI. Trimming removed 6 bases from V and 3 bases from J; junction bases left unmatched: 7. There are 16 residues in the CDR3. CDR3 residues: CASSGTSGSVSYEQYF. CDR3 nucleotide sequence: TGTGCCAGCTCCGGGACTAGCGGGAGTGTAAGCTACGAGCAGTACTTC.

The chain links TRBV20-1 to TRBJ1-1; D gene uncertain. The CDR3 totals 11 residues. Trimming took off 2 bases at V and 6 bases at J, with 7 bases between the two ends. The V gene's germline CDR1 is DFQATT and CDR2 SNEGSKA (reference sequence). This CDR3 reads CSARTRAEAFF. In DNA, the CDR3 is TGCAGTGCTAGAACCCGGGCTGAAGCTTTCTTT.

A note on this clone: The identical CDR3 is also encoded by other nucleotide sequences in the sample. The CDR3 reads CASSLSGASTDTQYF. For the CDR3, the DNA is TGCGCCAGCAGCCTAAGCGGGGCTAGCACAGATACGCAGTATTTT. The J gene is TRBJ2-3, the V gene TRBV5-1, with TRBD2 identical over 7 bases. Per the germline V gene, CDR1 is SGHRS and CDR2 is YFSETQ. The CDR3 consists of 15 residues. Trimming cost V 4 bases and J 0 bases; bases outside gene matches: 5. Complete variable domain (other parts from reference TRBV5-1 and TRBJ2-3): KAGVTQTPRYLIKTRGQQVTLSCSPISGHRSVSWYQQTPGQGLQFLFEYFSETQRNKGNFPGRFSGRQFSNSRSEMNVSTLELGDSALYLCASSLSGASTDTQYFGPGTRLTVL.

This sequence joins TRBV5-1 and TRBJ2-3, with 7 bases aligning to TRBD1. V lost 5 bases, J lost 5 bases, and 5 bases stayed unmatched. Germline V lookup: CDR1 SGHRS, CDR2 YFSETQ. The CDR3 is made up of 13 amino acids. The chain's CDR3 is CASRQGPGDTQYF. CDR3 DNA: TGCGCCAGCAGACAGGGGCCGGGAGATACGCAGTATTTT.

V and J are TRBV6-5 and TRBJ1-1; 9 bases line up with TRBD1. The CDR3 spans 13 residues. V shed 5 bases, J shed 8 bases, and the junction held 6 bases outside the gene matches. The germline gives CDR1 MNHEY, CDR2 SVGAGI. As DNA, the CDR3 is TGTGCCAGCAGTCCAGATACAGGGGGCGAAGCTTTCTTT. It specifies CASSPDTGGEAFF.

The rearrangement uses TRBV7-2 and TRBJ1-6; 8 positions agree with TRBD1. V dropped 4 bases and J dropped 10; count of bases not matched to a gene: 9. The germline V gene encodes CDR1 SGHTA and CDR2 FQGNSA. This CDR3 comprises 15 residues. CDR3 loop: CASSSPTGERSPLHF. The CDR3 region has the DNA TGTGCCAGCAGCTCGCCGACAGGGGAAAGATCACCCCTCCACTTT. Supplemented by reference TRBV7-2 and TRBJ1-6, the full variable domain reads GAGVSQSPSNKVTEKGKDVELRCDPISGHTALYWYRQSLGQGLEFLIYFQGNSAPDKSGLPSDRFSAERTGGSVSTLTIQRTQQEDSAVYLCASSSPTGERSPLHFGNGTRLTVT.

This chain joins TRBV4-1 and TRBJ1-1; D possibly corresponds to TRBD1 (6 bases). Trimming shortened V by 1 base and J by 1 base, and 19 bases separated the two germline ends. From germline, CDR1 is MGHRA and CDR2 YSYEKL. This CDR3 has 18 amino acids. Written as DNA, the CDR3 is TGCGCCAGCAGCCAAGCACTGAAAATGACAGGCGGGAACACTGAAGCTTTCTTT. It specifies CASSQALKMTGGNTEAFF.

The chain carries TRBV7-2 and TRBJ2-1; TRBD2 matches at 7 bases. Germline CDR1 reads SGHTA; CDR2 reads FQGNSA. The ends lost 1 base at V and 4 bases at J; junction bases unmatched: 4. This CDR3 has 15 amino acids. The CDR3 spells CASSLGGSVYNEQFF. CDR3 sequence (DNA): TGTGCCAGCAGCTTAGGCGGGAGTGTATACAATGAGCAGTTCTTC.

The CDR3 loop reads CASSRSTLTRTSTDTQYF. In nucleotides, the CDR3 is TGTGCCAGCAGCCGATCGACCTTGACTAGAACTAGCACAGATACGCAGTATTTT. The gene calls are TRBV6-6 and TRBJ2-3; maybe TRBD2 (6 bases). The germline V gene has CDR1 MNHNY and CDR2 SVGAGI (reference sequence). V lost 6 bases and J 0 bases, leaving 22 bases between the germline ends. The CDR3 length is 18 residues.

In DNA form, the CDR3 reads TGCGCCAGCAGCCAAGGCAGGGGTACTGAAGCTTTCTTT. This sequence encodes CASSQGRGTEAFF. The gene calls are TRBV4-1 and TRBJ1-1, with D possibly being TRBD1 (6 bases). Germline values: CDR1 MGHRA, CDR2 YSYEKL. The V gene lost 1 base and the J gene lost 5 bases, with 8 bases spanning the gap. The CDR3 is 13 residues long.

CDR3 nucleotides: TGTGCCAGCAGCTCCCTCGACAGGGAAACTGGAAACACCATATATTTT. Protein sequence: CASSSLDRETGNTIYF. The chain employs TRBV3-1 (or the pseudogene TRBV3-2) and TRBJ1-3; TRBD1 agrees at 7 bases. Per the germline V gene, CDR1 is LGHDT and CDR2 is YNNKEL (reference sequence). Unmatched junction bases numbered 9, after V lost 5 bases and J lost 2 bases. This CDR3 is built from 16 residues.

This chain joins TRBV5-1 and TRBJ1-1; D is undetermined. The germline V gene encodes CDR1 SGHRS and CDR2 YFSETQ. V lost 0 bases to trimming and J lost 10 bases, with 10 bases between them. The CDR3 contains 12 residues. DNA of the CDR3: TGCGCCAGCAGCTTGGTGGGAGAGGGAGCTTTCTTT. It encodes CASSLVGEGAFF.

This clone is a singleton in its sample. V and J are TRBV6-5 and TRBJ1-2; 10 bases agree with TRBD1. This CDR3 has 15 amino acids. V gave up 7 bases and J gave up 3 bases; unmatched junction bases: 8. Per germline, CDR1 MNHEY and CDR2 SVGAGI. The CDR3 nucleotides read TGTGCCAGCACAGTTACTGGGACAGGGGACTATGGCTACACCTTC. Amino acid sequence: CASTVTGTGDYGYTF.

The chain links TRBV9 to TRBJ2-2; perhaps TRBD2 as D (5 bases). V was clipped by 0 bases and J by 6 bases, with 9 bases between them. Germline V gene sequence: CDR1 SGDLS, CDR2 YYNGEE. The CDR3 is 14 residues long. This CDR3 is CASSVAGRPGELFF. The CDR3 nucleotides are TGTGCCAGCAGCGTAGCTGGGAGACCCGGGGAGCTGTTTTTT.

The chain couples TRBV30 to TRBJ1-1, with D perhaps matching TRBD1 (6 bases). Trimming took 1 base from V and 6 from J, leaving 9 bases between them. Germline loops: CDR1 GTSNPN, CDR2 SVGIG (reference sequence). The CDR3 covers 12 residues. The CDR3 region has the DNA TGTGCCTGGAGTGCCGGGGGGCCTGAAGCTTTCTTT. Protein sequence: CAWSAGGPEAFF.

This clone was recorded only once. The gene calls are TRBV9 and TRBJ2-7, with 9 bases matching TRBD1. V lost 2 bases to trimming and J lost 0 bases; unmatched junction nucleotides: 3. Germline values: CDR1 SGDLS, CDR2 YYNGEE. This CDR3 is 15 amino acids long. CDR3 in DNA: TGTGCCAGCAGCGTCGGGACAGGGTTCTCCTACGAGCAGTACTTC. It encodes CASSVGTGFSYEQYF.

J is TRBJ2-1 and V is TRBV6-5; TRBD2 matches 8 bases. The junction had 4 bases not matched to a gene; V was cut back by 6 bases and J by 3 bases. Germline V gene lookup returns CDR1 MNHEY and CDR2 SVGAGI. The CDR3 runs 14 residues. The chain's CDR3 is CASRPGLVYNEQFF. The CDR3 region has the DNA TGTGCCAGCAGACCGGGACTAGTCTACAATGAGCAGTTCTTC.

This chain links TRBV3-1 (or the pseudogene TRBV3-2) with TRBJ2-5; 8 bases are shared with TRBD2. Germline-derived CDR1 and CDR2 are LGHDT and YNNKEL (reference sequence). This CDR3 has 15 residues. The trim removed 1 base at V and 5 bases at J, leaving 6 bases unmatched. The CDR3: CASSQGSGGRETQYF. The CDR3 nucleotides read TGTGCCAGCAGCCAAGGGAGCGGCGGGAGGGAGACCCAGTACTTC.

The CDR3 is CAWSVRGFSSYEQYF. In nucleotides, the CDR3 is TGTGCCTGGAGTGTCAGGGGATTTAGCTCCTACGAGCAGTACTTC. The chain recombines TRBV30 with TRBJ2-7, with D tentatively TRBD1 (6 bases). V was cut by 0 bases and J by 0 bases, with 12 bases left in between. The CDR3 sequence is 15 residues long. CDR1 is GTSNPN, CDR2 SVGIG, per germline (reference sequence).

The chain employs TRBV4-2 and TRBJ1-1; D is unresolved. Germline CDR1 is LGHNA and CDR2 is YNFKEQ. Trimming shortened V by 1 base and J by 7 bases, and 10 bases separated the two germline ends. The CDR3 runs to 13 residues. CDR3 nucleotide sequence: TGTGCCAGCAGCCAAGCCTCTACCATTGAAGCTTTCTTT. Protein: CASSQASTIEAFF.

A few counts support this clone. The rearrangement links TRBV10-3 to TRBJ2-1, with D perhaps matching TRBD2 (6 bases). Germline V gene lookup returns CDR1 ENHRY and CDR2 SYGVKD. The ends were cut back, 4 bases at V and 0 bases at J, with 10 bases in the middle. The CDR3 runs 15 residues. The CDR3, as DNA: TGTGCCATCAGTGCTAGCGCCAGCTCCTACAATGAGCAGTTCTTC. This translates into CAISASASSYNEQFF.